This entry lists 16 T cell receptor beta chains sequenced from one sample in a study of cytomegalovirus exposure and HLA in healthy donors. 60 Vbeta and 13 Jbeta primers were used in PCR. Sequencing used immunoSEQ multiplex PCR; TCRdb keeps in-frame clones, though not all of them. The sample lists 85,000 to 100,000 clones; around 80% were seen once. Sequencing input: PBMCs. The receptors here all came from a man aged 30-40 years in good health and CMV-seronegative.

This chain connects TRBV5-1 to TRBJ1-1, with 9 positions matching TRBD1. The germline gives CDR1 SGHRS, CDR2 YFSETQ. The V gene end was trimmed by 7 bases and the J gene end by 8 bases; junction bases not matched to a gene: 9. The CDR3 contains 13 residues. The CDR3 protein is CASGYPGQGEAFF. The CDR3 DNA sequence: TGCGCCAGCGGATATCCGGGACAGGGCGAAGCTTTCTTT.

The chain has TRBV10-1 and TRBJ2-4, with 9 bases identical to TRBD1. CDR1 WNHNN and CDR2 SYGVQD come from the germline V gene (reference sequence). The trim removed 6 bases at V and 9 bases at J, leaving 9 bases unmatched. The CDR3 runs to 14 residues. Here the CDR3 DNA reads TGCGCCAGCAGCCGGGACAGGGATCGGGTCATTCAGTACTTC. Translation: CASSRDRDRVIQYF.

The chain has TRBV25-1 and TRBJ1-3; TRBD1 matches 8 bases. The CDR3 totals 15 residues. Germline values: CDR1 MGHDK, CDR2 SYGVNS. The V gene end was trimmed by 1 base and the J gene end by 3 bases; junction bases not matched to a gene: 2. Here the CDR3 DNA reads TGTGCCAGCAGTGAATCAGGGGGCAATGGAAACACCATATATTTT. This gives the protein CASSESGGNGNTIYF.

The rearrangement joins TRBV19 to TRBJ2-1, with D tentatively TRBD1 (6 bases). Germline CDR1 is LNHDA and CDR2 is SQIVND (reference sequence). The CDR3 length is 15 residues. The ends were cut back, 5 bases at V and 3 bases at J, with 14 bases in the middle. Here the CDR3 reads CASSPEGGFYNEQFF. The CDR3 bases are TGTGCCAGTAGTCCCGAAGGGGGTTTCTACAATGAGCAGTTCTTC.

The gene calls are TRBV7-2 and TRBJ1-5; tentatively, D is TRBD1 (6 bases). The germline V and J ends were trimmed by 0 bases and 4 bases, with 10 bases remaining between them. The germline V gene has CDR1 SGHTA and CDR2 FQGNSA. The CDR3 loop spans 15 amino acids. For the CDR3, the DNA is TGTGCCAGCAGCTTAGCCAGGGGAGGGAATCAGCCCCAGCATTTT. This codes for CASSLARGGNQPQHF.

The J gene is TRBJ2-5, the V gene TRBV7-8, with 7 bases identical to TRBD1. The trim removed 6 bases at V and 2 bases at J, leaving 12 bases unmatched. The length of the CDR3 is 16 residues. CDR1 and CDR2 (germline): SGHVS, FQNEAQ. CDR3 loop: CASRHSRGKRQETQYF. CDR3 bases: TGTGCCAGCAGGCATAGCAGGGGGAAGCGGCAAGAGACCCAGTACTTC.

This clone was picked up a small number of times. The chain links TRBV19 to TRBJ2-7, with 8 bases lining up with TRBD2. Unmatched junction bases numbered 14, after V lost 0 bases and J lost 7 bases. Germline V CDR1 and CDR2: LNHDA, SQIVND (reference sequence). The CDR3 consists of 17 residues. The CDR3: CASSIDLFRGAGGEQYF. DNA of the CDR3: TGTGCCAGTAGTATAGATCTCTTCCGCGGCGCGGGGGGAGAGCAGTACTTC.

This clone was seen only once. V usage is TRBV6-1 and J usage is TRBJ2-6; maybe TRBD1 (5 bases). This CDR3 is 14 amino acids long. V lost 2 bases and J lost 3, with 5 bases in between. CDR1 and CDR2 from the germline V gene are MNHNS and SASEGT. The CDR3: CASSEQGGANVLTF. In DNA, the CDR3 is TGTGCCAGCAGTGAACAGGGTGGGGCCAACGTCCTGACTTTC.

This chain uses TRBV15 with TRBJ2-1; D is undetermined. The CDR3 spans 13 residues. The V and J ends lost 5 bases and 5 bases respectively, with 10 bases between them. Germline V gene sequence: CDR1 LNHNV, CDR2 YYDKDF (reference sequence). The CDR3 here is CATSVISNNEQFF. The CDR3 coding sequence is TGTGCCACCAGCGTGATTAGTAACAATGAGCAGTTCTTC.

The chain is built from TRBV29-1 and TRBJ1-1; 7 bases match TRBD1. Germline loops: CDR1 SQVTM, CDR2 ANQGSEA. V lost 4 bases and J lost 1; bases outside the gene matches: 0. The CDR3 runs to 12 residues. The CDR3, as DNA: TGCAGCGTTGGGACAGGGAACACTGAAGCTTTCTTT. It encodes CSVGTGNTEAFF. The entire variable domain, with the rest obtained from reference TRBV29-1 and TRBJ1-1, is as follows: SAVISQKPSRDICQRGTSLTIQCQVDSQVTMMFWYRQQPGQSLTLIATANQGSEATYESGFVIDKFPISRPNLTFSTLTVSNMSPEDSSIYLCSVGTGNTEAFFGQGTRLTVV.

The sample holds a few counts of this clone. The V and J genes are TRBV27 and TRBJ1-6; 10 bases are a match to TRBD1. This CDR3 is 18 amino acids long. With V trimmed by 6 bases and J by 6 bases, 14 bases remained unmatched. From germline, CDR1 is MNHEY and CDR2 SMNVEV (reference sequence). CDR3 residues: CASRFLLGGQGFNSPLHF. The CDR3 DNA sequence: TGTGCCAGCAGGTTCCTTTTAGGGGGACAGGGGTTTAATTCACCCCTCCACTTT.

The chain joins TRBV6-1 to TRBJ1-5, with a possible D match to TRBD1 (6 bases). The length of the CDR3 is 14 residues. Trimming stripped 10 bases from V and 7 bases from J, with 20 bases between. Germline V gives CDR1 MNHNS, CDR2 SASEGT. This CDR3 reads CATALGGGRQPQHF. CDR3 nucleotide sequence: TGTGCCACCGCGCTCGGGGGGGGCAGGCAGCCCCAGCATTTT.

The chain recombines TRBV5-1 with TRBJ1-1; 9 positions match TRBD1. Trimming at V came to 3 bases and at J to 4 bases, leaving 4 bases not matched to a gene. The CDR3 covers 14 residues. Germline-derived CDR1 and CDR2 are SGHRS and YFSETQ. The CDR3 sequence is CASSSDRGGTEAFF. The CDR3 coding sequence is TGCGCCAGCAGCTCGGACAGGGGCGGCACTGAAGCTTTCTTT.

This sequence joins TRBV11-2 and TRBJ1-1; D remains ambiguous. This CDR3 spans 15 amino acids. Trimming removed 1 base at V and 0 bases at J, with 9 bases between. Germline V CDR1 and CDR2: SGHAT, FQNNGV. The CDR3 spells CASSLGLAVNTEAFF. CDR3 DNA: TGTGCCAGCAGCTTAGGATTGGCGGTGAACACTGAAGCTTTCTTT.

The chain joins TRBV19 to TRBJ1-3; tentative D call: TRBD1 (6 bases). Trimming shortened V by 3 bases and J by 0 bases, and 21 bases separated the two germline ends. The CDR3 sequence is 19 residues long. CDR1 is LNHDA, CDR2 SQIVND, per germline (reference sequence). The CDR3 sequence: CASSMPVLTGRHSGNTIYF. CDR3 coding DNA: TGTGCCAGTAGTATGCCCGTCTTGACAGGTCGCCACTCTGGAAACACCATATATTTT.

The chain recombines TRBV7-4 with TRBJ2-3, with TRBD1 identical over 8 bases. Unmatched junction bases numbered 9, after V lost 4 bases and J lost 0 bases. The CDR3 extends over 17 amino acids. Germline CDR1 reads SGHVT; CDR2 reads SQSDAQ. The chain's CDR3 is CASSCGQGVSSTDTQYF. The CDR3, as DNA: TGTGCCAGCAGCTGTGGACAGGGTGTATCTAGCACAGATACGCAGTATTTT.